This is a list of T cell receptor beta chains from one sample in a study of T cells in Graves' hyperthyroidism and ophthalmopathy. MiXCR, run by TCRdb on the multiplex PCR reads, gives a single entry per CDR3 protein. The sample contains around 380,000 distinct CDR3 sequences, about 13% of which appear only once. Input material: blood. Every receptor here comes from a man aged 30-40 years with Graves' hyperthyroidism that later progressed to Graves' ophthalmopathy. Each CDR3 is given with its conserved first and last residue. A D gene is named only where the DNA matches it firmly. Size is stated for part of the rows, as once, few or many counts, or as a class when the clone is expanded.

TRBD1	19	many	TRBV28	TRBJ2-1	CASSYPGTGPFMSYNEQFF	TGTGCCAGCAGTTACCCCGGGACAGGACCTTTTATGTCTTACAATGAGCAGTTCTTC
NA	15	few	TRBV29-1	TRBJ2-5	CSVEDLRVTQETQYF	TGCAGCGTTGAAGATCTAAGGGTAACACAAGAGACCCAGTACTTC
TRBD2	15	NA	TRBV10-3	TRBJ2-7	CAISGLAGSPYEQYF	TGTGCCATCAGTGGACTAGCGGGCTCCCCCTACGAGCAGTACTTC
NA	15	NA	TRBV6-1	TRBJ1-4	CASRLNTLGNEKLFF	TGTGCCAGCAGACTTAACACACTTGGGAATGAAAAACTGTTTTTT
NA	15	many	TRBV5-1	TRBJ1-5	CASRDRGYSNQPQHF	TGCGCCAGCAGGGACAGAGGTTATAGCAATCAGCCCCAGCATTTT
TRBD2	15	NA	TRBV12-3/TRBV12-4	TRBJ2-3	CASSLVAGYTDTQYF	TGTGCCAGCAGTTTAGTAGCGGGGTACACAGATACGCAGTATTTT
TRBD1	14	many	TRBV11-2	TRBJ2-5	CASSYNRGQETQYF	TGTGCCAGCAGCTATAACAGGGGACAAGAGACCCAGTACTTC
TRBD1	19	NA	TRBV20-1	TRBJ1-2	CSARHPETGSPFFNYGYTF	TGCAGTGCTAGACACCCGGAGACAGGGAGCCCTTTTTTTAACTATGGCTACACCTTC
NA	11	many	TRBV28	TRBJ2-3	CATTSTDTQYF	TGTGCCACCACCAGCACAGATACGCAGTATTTT
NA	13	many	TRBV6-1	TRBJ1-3	CASNQAAGNTIYF	TGTGCCAGCAATCAGGCTGCCGGAAACACCATATATTTT
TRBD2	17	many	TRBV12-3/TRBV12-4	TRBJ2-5	CASSPTGLAGGGETQYF	TGTGCCAGCAGCCCCACGGGACTAGCGGGGGGCGGGGAGACCCAGTACTTC
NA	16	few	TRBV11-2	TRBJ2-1	CASSLSLKQWRNEQFF	TGTGCCAGCAGCTTATCCCTCAAACAGTGGAGGAATGAGCAGTTCTTC
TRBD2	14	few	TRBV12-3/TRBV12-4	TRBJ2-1	CASRTSAPYNEQFF	TGTGCCAGCAGAACTAGCGCTCCCTACAATGAGCAGTTCTTC
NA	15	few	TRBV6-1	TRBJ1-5	CASSGTVYSNQPQHF	TGTGCCAGCAGTGGGACAGTGTATAGCAATCAGCCCCAGCATTTT
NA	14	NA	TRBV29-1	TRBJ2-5	CSVEDGSGGETQYF	TGCAGCGTTGAAGATGGCTCAGGGGGGGAGACCCAGTACTTC
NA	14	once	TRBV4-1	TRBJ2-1	CASSQEGRVNEQFF	TGCGCCAGCAGCCAAGAGGGGCGAGTAAATGAGCAGTTCTTC
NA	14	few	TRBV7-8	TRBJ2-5	CASSLQTPQETQYF	TGTGCCAGCAGTCTACAGACCCCCCAAGAGACCCAGTACTTC
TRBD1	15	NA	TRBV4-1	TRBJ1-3	CASSQGQGARNTIYF	TGCGCCAGCAGCCAAGGACAGGGGGCCCGAAACACCATATATTTT
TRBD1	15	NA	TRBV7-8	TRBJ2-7	CASSVDGTGHYEQYF	TGTGCCAGCAGCGTCGACGGGACAGGCCACTACGAGCAGTACTTC
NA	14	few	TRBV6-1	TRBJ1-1	CASRPRGSRTEAFF	TGTGCCAGCCGACCCAGGGGAAGTCGCACTGAAGCTTTCTTT
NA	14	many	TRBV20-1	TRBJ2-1	CSGTSGATYNEQFF	TGCAGTGGGACCTCGGGGGCAACCTACAATGAGCAGTTCTTC
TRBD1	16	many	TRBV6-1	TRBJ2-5	CASSGNRGNLQETQYF	TGTGCCAGCAGTGGAAACAGGGGGAATCTCCAAGAGACCCAGTACTTC
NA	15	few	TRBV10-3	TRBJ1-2	CAISSPGTGSYGYTF	TGTGCCATCAGCAGCCCAGGGACCGGCTCCTATGGCTACACCTTC
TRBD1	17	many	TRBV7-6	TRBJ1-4	CASSTPGQAGKNEKLFF	TGTGCCAGCAGCACACCGGGACAGGCTGGCAAAAACGAAAAACTGTTTTTT
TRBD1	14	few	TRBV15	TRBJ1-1	CATSERQGNTEAFF	TGTGCCACCAGCGAGAGACAGGGGAACACTGAAGCTTTCTTT
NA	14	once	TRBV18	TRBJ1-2	CASSPQDGNYGYTF	TGTGCCAGCTCACCCCAGGACGGGAACTATGGCTACACCTTC
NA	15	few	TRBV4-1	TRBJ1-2	CASSQSPGINYGYTF	TGCGCCAGCAGCCAGTCCCCAGGGATTAACTATGGCTACACCTTC
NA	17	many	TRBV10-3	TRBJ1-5	CAISEAANAYSNQPQHF	TGTGCCATCAGTGAGGCAGCCAATGCTTATAGCAATCAGCCCCAGCATTTT
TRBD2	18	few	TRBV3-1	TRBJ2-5	CASSQVRLAGTRIETQYF	TGTGCCAGCAGCCAAGTAAGACTAGCGGGGACTCGGATAGAGACCCAGTACTTC
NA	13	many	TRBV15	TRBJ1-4	CATSRDLGEKLFF	TGTGCCACCAGCAGAGATTTGGGTGAAAAACTGTTTTTT